These 10 T cell receptor beta chains originate from one sample sequenced in a study of OX40 agonist ivuxolimab in advanced cancers. Only in-frame clones appear in the TCRdb table, and some are missing; sequencing was by immunoSEQ multiplex PCR. The repertoire holds tens of thousands of clones, just over 90% seen once, with around 12% in the top ten. Material: CD4+ or CD8+ T cells sorted from blood, obtained in a trial of the OX40 agonist ivuxolimab. The source of these receptors is an adult with an advanced solid tumor such as melanoma, head and neck, liver or kidney cancer.

The V and J genes are TRBV11-3 and TRBJ2-1; D is possibly TRBD1 or TRBD2 (6 bases each). Trimming stripped 1 base from V and 11 bases from J, with 21 bases between. Germline CDR1 reads SGHNT; CDR2 reads YENEEA. This CDR3 has 16 residues. As DNA, the CDR3 is TGTGCCAGCAGCTTAGTGTCCGGGGGCTGGGGAGAAAAGCAGTTCTTC. Translated, it gives CASSLVSGGWGEKQFF.

The V and J genes are TRBV6-5 and TRBJ2-1; D tentatively fits TRBD1 or TRBD2 (5 bases each). The CDR3 consists of 15 residues. The germline V gene encodes CDR1 MNHEY and CDR2 SVGAGI. V was clipped by 2 bases and J by 2 bases, with 10 bases between them. The CDR3 is CASSYEGRAYNEQFF. CDR3 nucleotides: TGTGCCAGCAGTTACGAGGGACGGGCCTACAATGAGCAGTTCTTC.

The chain couples TRBV6-5 to TRBJ1-1; D might be TRBD1 (6 bases). Germline lookup yields CDR1 MNHEY and CDR2 SVGAGI. There are 13 residues in the CDR3. V lost 6 bases to trimming and J lost 1 base, with 9 bases between them. The CDR3 region is CASRGGQNTEAFF. The CDR3, as DNA: TGTGCCAGCAGAGGGGGGCAGAACACTGAAGCTTTCTTT.

This sequence joins TRBV6-1 and TRBJ1-1; D uncertain. Germline V gene sequence: CDR1 MNHNS, CDR2 SASEGT. The CDR3 is 14 residues long. The ends were cut back, 3 bases at V and 0 bases at J, with 8 bases in the middle. In DNA, the CDR3 is TGTGCCAGCAGTGAGGGTGGTTTGAACACTGAAGCTTTCTTT. Amino acids: CASSEGGLNTEAFF.

The V call is TRBV6-6, the J call TRBJ1-1; D call uncertain. Trimming shortened V by 8 bases and J by 4 bases, and 14 bases separated the two germline ends. CDR1 and CDR2 from the germline V gene are MNHNY and SVGAGI (reference sequence). This CDR3 has 13 amino acids. The CDR3 spells CASGLVGVTEAFF. The CDR3 DNA reads TGTGCCAGCGGATTGGTAGGTGTCACTGAAGCTTTCTTT.

V gene TRBV28 combines with J gene TRBJ1-1; D might be TRBD1 (5 bases). V was clipped by 0 bases and J by 2 bases, with 7 bases between them. Germline V lookup: CDR1 MDHEN, CDR2 SYDVKM. This CDR3 spans 14 amino acids. CDR3 residues: CASSLWTVNTEAFF. CDR3 sequence (DNA): TGTGCCAGCAGTTTATGGACAGTTAACACTGAAGCTTTCTTT.

This chain links TRBV19 with TRBJ2-3; 7 bases are shared with TRBD1. The germline gives CDR1 LNHDA, CDR2 SQIVND (reference sequence). The CDR3 has 17 residues. Losses at the gene ends were 2 bases for V and 2 bases for J; bases not matched to a gene: 10. The CDR3 loop reads CASSIRGGRGNTDTQYF. The CDR3 nucleotides read TGTGCCAGTAGTATAAGAGGCGGCAGGGGGAACACAGATACGCAGTATTTT.

This clone was found once. This chain connects TRBV5-8 to TRBJ2-1; 10 bases match TRBD2. Germline CDR1 is SGHTS and CDR2 is YDEGEE. This CDR3 is built from 15 residues. The ends lost 1 base at V and 8 bases at J; junction bases unmatched: 6. CDR3 amino acids: CASSLTLAGAYEQFF. DNA of the CDR3: TGTGCCAGCAGCTTGACCCTAGCGGGGGCCTATGAGCAGTTCTTC.

CDR3 in DNA: TGTGCCAGCAGATCGCTACTGAGGGACAGAAGTCCCACAGATACGCAGTATTTT. Amino acids: CASRSLLRDRSPTDTQYF. V and J are TRBV27 and TRBJ2-3; 7 nucleotides line up with TRBD1. CDR1 is MNHEY, CDR2 SMNVEV, per germline (reference sequence). V lost 6 bases, J lost 2 bases, and 17 bases stayed unmatched. The CDR3 spans 18 residues.

CDR3 nucleotides: TGTGCCAGCAGCTCCATTGATACTGAAGCTTTCTTT. It yields the protein CASSSIDTEAFF. The chain carries TRBV6-5 and TRBJ1-1; D call uncertain. Germline values: CDR1 MNHEY, CDR2 SVGAGI. This CDR3 is built from 12 residues. Trimming pared 6 bases from V and 5 bases from J, leaving 10 bases between.